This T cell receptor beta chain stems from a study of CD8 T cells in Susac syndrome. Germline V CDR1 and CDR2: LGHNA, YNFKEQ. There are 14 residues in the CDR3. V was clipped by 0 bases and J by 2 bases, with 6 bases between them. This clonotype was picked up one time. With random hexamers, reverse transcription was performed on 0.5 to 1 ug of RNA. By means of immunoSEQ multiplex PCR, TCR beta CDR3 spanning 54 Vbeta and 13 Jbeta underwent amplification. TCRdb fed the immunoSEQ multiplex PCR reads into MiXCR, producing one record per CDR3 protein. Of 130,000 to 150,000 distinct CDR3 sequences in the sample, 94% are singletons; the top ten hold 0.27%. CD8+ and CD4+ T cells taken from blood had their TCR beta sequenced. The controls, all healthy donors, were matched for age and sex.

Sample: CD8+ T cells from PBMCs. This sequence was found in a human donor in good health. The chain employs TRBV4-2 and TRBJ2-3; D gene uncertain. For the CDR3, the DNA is TGTGCCAGCAGCCAAGATACGACCACAGATACGCAGTATTTT. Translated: CASSQDTTTDTQYF.